The following is a T cell receptor beta chain sequence with its context. What it binds is not known. Deletions cut 0 bases from V and 7 bases from J, with 10 bases between. CDR3 length: 13 amino acids. Per germline, CDR1 MNHEY and CDR2 SMNVEV (reference sequence). The data are from a study of glioma-infiltrating T cells. General study findings and limits: Tissue and blood shared very few CDR3 sequences. Tissue-blood divergence was below expectation in non-neoplastic patients, above in gliomas.

Using RNA template, CDR3s of TCR alpha and beta were amplified with iRepertoire arm-PCR. Tissue mRNA or PBMC total RNA, roughly 100-400 ng, went into one-step reverse transcription and amplification. TCRdb passed the multiplex PCR reads through MiXCR, listing each CDR3 protein once. The table lists some 17,000 distinct CDR3 sequences, about 62% of them singletons, with around 42% in the top ten. The rearrangement joins TRBV27 to TRBJ2-7; D is unresolved. Input material: glioma tissue, nonneoplastic brain tissue, or PBMCs (not recorded which). This TCR was sampled from a human donor with low-grade glioma or glioblastoma, undergoing nonglioma brain surgery, or in good health (not recorded which). In DNA form, the CDR3 reads TGTGCCAGCAGTTTATCGCGCTACAATGAGCAGTACTTC. As protein: CASSLSRYNEQYF.